This TCR beta chain was retrieved from a study of blood T cells in healthy people across ages. The CDR3 is made up of 16 amino acids. V gave up 0 bases and J gave up 3 bases, with 14 bases separating them. Germline V gene data show CDR1 as DFQATT and CDR2 as SNEGSKA (reference sequence). This clonotype was recorded a few times. Its antigen remains unknown. Aged roughly 6 to 100, donors were systemically healthy Caucasians from Russia. Each donor had 9 to 10 milliliters of peripheral blood drawn. For the second PCR, which ran for 7 to 11 cycles, a sample-barcoded 5' primer and a J-beta primer mix were used. TCRdb recomputed calls from the 5' RACE reads with MiXCR, one row per CDR3 protein. The sample carries around 280,000 distinct CDR3 sequences, 25% to 30% recorded once. Study outcomes and limitations: Naive T cell percentage showed a strong correlation with the diversity of TCR beta. Older age went with lower TCR beta diversity per million T cells, in a roughly linear way.

This chain joins TRBV20-1 and TRBJ2-2; tentatively, D is TRBD1 or TRBD2 (6 bases each). Sequences were obtained from blood. This receptor was obtained from a woman in her 70s in good health. This chain's CDR3 is CSARDPGAGYTGELFF. The CDR3 DNA reads TGCAGTGCTAGAGATCCAGGGGCGGGGTACACCGGGGAGCTGTTTTTT.